The present TCR beta chain was sequenced within a study of identical twins (dated by TCRdb to 2016 to 2018). Study-wide context: TCR alpha and beta repertoires from monozygotic twins, unrelated adults of various ages and cord blood were deep-sequenced to test whether fetal clonotypes persist. To rule out contamination, replicate twin experiments were performed at different times with different library preparation protocols.

Library generation was performed with 5' RACE. The listed sequencing device is Illumina HiSeq 2000. Template switching added a universal primer binding site, and the final cDNA carried a unique molecular identifier that allowed TCR cDNA molecules to be counted accurately. Specific primers in the conserved constant-segment region were used to synthesize first-strand cDNA for TCR alpha and beta chains. Each cDNA library was double barcoded, with a SMART-Mk sample barcode plus Illumina barcodes, to control for contamination. TruSeq adapter sequences and Illumina sample barcodes were added in two successive PCR steps. The Illumina HiSeq platform was used with custom primers to sequence TCR alpha and beta cDNA libraries. The original methods were these. MiGEC was used to process raw reads and extract unique molecular identifiers, and MiXCR was used to find CDR3 positions. For each individual, recombination models were inferred using an EM algorithm with the repgenHMM and IGoR tools. Shared clonotype analysis was performed with the tcR package in R, normalizing sharing by the product of cloneset sizes. To study raw recombination free of thymic and clonal selection effects, out-of-frame nonproductive sequences were analyzed. TCRdb reprocessed the public reads (quality trimming at Q25 with fastp, clone calling with MiXCR) and kept in-frame beta chains. One record per CDR3 amino acid sequence lists the most common genes and DNA. TCRdb assigned the V and J calls; the authors' analysis was not used. For this sample the table gives 500,000 to 600,000 distinct CDR3 sequences, of which roughly a fifth were detected only once. The top ten clonotypes cover under 0.95% of the sample.

From the cysteine through the phenylalanine, the CDR3 covers 12 amino acids. Of the read, only the CDR3 DNA is kept; its 36 bases are in frame from base 1. At the junction V is shortened by 1 base and J by 12 bases, with 13 bases in between. The CDR1 and CDR2 encoded by the germline V gene (reference sequence) are SEHNR and FQNEAQ. A remark on this clonotype: Its recognized antigen is unknown. No base qualities exist here, and no much larger clone lies one base off it.

Beyond this particular receptor, the publication reports: The excess sharing between twins in beta out-of-frame sequences was weaker because fewer shared sequences reduced the signal-to-noise ratio. Zero-insertion analyses could be partly confounded by invariant T cells such as MAIT and iNKT, although diverse VJ usage argued against such confounding for most clonotypes. In monozygotic twins, recombination models systematically underestimated out-of-frame TCR alpha sharing, but the models matched the sharing seen between unrelated individuals. Because the same donors could not be followed over many years, conclusions were based on cross-sectional statistical analysis. Abundant cord blood beta clonotypes had fewer insertions, young adult naive repertoires showed a similar but weaker trend, and memory repertoires showed no such trend. Compared with coincidental sharing between unrelated individuals, out-of-frame TCR alpha sequences shared between twins showed an excess of sequences with low generation probability.

Every donor was a healthy Caucasian. The twin cohort consisted of three pairs of female monozygotic twins, all aged about 18 to 30 years. CD4+ and CD8+ T cell populations were isolated with positive isolation kits from Invitrogen. The same data also went into a second study, on T cells expressing NK-cell markers. The second study reports: In sorted CD3+CD56+NKG2C+, CD3+CD56+NKG2C- and CD3+CD56-NKG2C+ T-cell subsets from 7 or 8 donors, TCR beta-chain repertoires were profiled. Among the eight sequenced donors, only one was HCMV-seronegative, while the other seven were HCMV-seropositive. To restrict sorting to alphabetaTCR-expressing T cells, an anti-gammadeltaTCR antibody was added in several experiments. In more than 5 donors, the dominant CD3+CD56+NKG2C+ clonotypes were found to rank among the top 10 CD8+ clonotypes and to make up 1.0-7.0% of CD8+ T cells. Those dominant clonotypes were again the most abundant among CD3+CD56-NKG2C+ cells in a handful of donors, at about 28.3-60.1%. Whether the expanded NKG2C-expressing T cell clones were specific for HCMV antigens was left unclear. Randomly selected healthy volunteers, three men and five women, were used as the eight sequenced donors. HCMV serostatus was determined by detecting HCMV-specific IgG in serum with a commercial ELISA kit. MIGEC handled demultiplexing of the reads and grouping by UMI, while MiTCR was used to assemble and quantify clonotypes. Only TCR cDNA sequences supported by at least two reads were kept to exclude erroneous sequences. The tcR package was used for downstream repertoire analysis, and clonotypes were matched between fractions using CDR3 nucleotide sequence together with V segment. VDJmatch was used to annotate antigen specificity against VDJdb, with one amino acid substitution in CDR3 allowed.

The sequence links TRBV7-9 to TRBJ2-7; a tentative D call is TRBD1 (6 bases match). The TCR was taken from a woman between 18 and 29 years old in good health. Sequencing was performed on CD4+ T cells sorted from blood. The DNA sequence reads TGTGCCAGCAGCTTAGAGGGGGTCCCCGGGTACTTC. It specifies CASSLEGVPGYF. Full variable domain (CDR3 extended with the reference TRBV7-9 and TRBJ2-7 proteins): DTGVSQNPRHKITKRGQNVTFRCDPISEHNRLYWYRQTLGQGPEFLTYFQNEAQLEKSRLLSDRFSAERPKGSFSTLEIQRTEQGDSAMYLCASSLEGVPGYFGPGTRLTVT.